This T cell receptor (beta chain) was found in a study of blood T cell repertoires in COVID-19. Sequencing used immunoSEQ multiplex PCR; TCRdb keeps in-frame clones, though not all of them. Of fewer than 400,000 clones listed, under 90% are singletons. The sequencing input was peripheral blood. This TCR derives from a woman in her thirties with COVID-19, enrolled during active disease.

The CDR3: CAWSRGQVGEKLFF. The CDR3 DNA reads as TGTGCCTGGAGTAGGGGGCAGGTTGGGGAAAAACTGTTTTTT. The chain links TRBV30 to TRBJ1-4; 7 bases line up with TRBD1. J was trimmed by 8 bases and V by 2 bases; bases with no gene match: 8. Germline V gives CDR1 GTSNPN, CDR2 SVGIG (reference sequence). This CDR3 comprises 14 residues.